A single sample is the source of the 29 T cell receptor beta chains below, sequenced in a study of regulatory T cells in long-lasting Graves disease. Time point reported: newly diagnosed GD, antithyroid drugs for less than 3 months. There was RNA extracted from PBMCs, and the TCR library was made from it. Library construction for TCR beta used iRepertoire HTBI primers and Arm-PCR of CDR3 regions. MiXCR, run by TCRdb on the multiplex PCR reads, gives a single entry per CDR3 protein. The sample yields a few hundred thousand distinct CDR3 sequences, 10% to 15% seen once. In addition, the sample was reused for a study of T cells in Graves' hyperthyroidism and ophthalmopathy.

The sample in question was peripheral blood mononuclear cells (PBMCs), obtained at new diagnosis, from a patient treated with antithyroid drugs. All receptors come from a young woman with Graves disease.

This clonotype came up a few times. The V and J genes are TRBV6-1 and TRBJ2-7, with TRBD1 as a possible D gene (6 bases). The CDR3 loop spans 13 amino acids. Germline loops: CDR1 MNHNS, CDR2 SASEGT. V lost 6 bases to trimming and J lost 2 bases, with 11 bases between them. CDR3 loop: CASRDSSPYEQYV. CDR3 DNA: TGTGCCAGCAGGGACAGTTCGCCCTACGAGCAGTACGTC.

At least ten counts were recorded for this clonotype. The chain recombines TRBV28 with TRBJ2-7; 7 nucleotides line up with TRBD1. The CDR3 has 14 residues. In germline, CDR1 is MDHEN, CDR2 SYDVKM. V shed 6 bases and J 5 bases; nucleotides not matched to a gene: 10. This CDR3 is CASREQGLSDEQYF. The CDR3 DNA sequence: TGTGCCAGCAGGGAACAGGGGCTCTCTGACGAGCAGTACTTC. Together with reference TRBV28 and TRBJ2-7, the CDR3 gives the full variable domain: DVKVTQSSRYLVKRTGEKVFLECVQDMDHENMFWYRQDPGLGLRLIYFSYDVKMKEKGDIPEGYSVSREKKERFSLILESASTNQTSMYLCASREQGLSDEQYFGPGTRLTVT.

This clonotype appeared many times. This chain connects TRBV20-1 to TRBJ2-5, with TRBD2 as a possible D gene (5 bases). The CDR3 runs 13 residues. Trimming removed 2 bases from V and 4 bases from J, with 11 bases in between. Germline values: CDR1 DFQATT, CDR2 SNEGSKA (reference sequence). CDR3 residues: CSARRLARETQYF. In DNA form, the CDR3 reads TGCAGTGCTAGACGTCTAGCACGAGAGACCCAGTACTTC.

This clonotype was seen ten or more times. The genes are TRBV6-5 and TRBJ2-7; D perhaps matches TRBD2 (7 bases). V was clipped by 1 base and J by 1 base, with 23 bases between them. Germline V gene sequence: CDR1 MNHEY, CDR2 SVGAGI. The CDR3 is made up of 19 amino acids. In DNA form, the CDR3 reads TGTGCCAGCAGTTACTTCACTCCGGGACATGGGGGGGAGTCCTACGAGCAGTACTTC. Its translation: CASSYFTPGHGGESYEQYF.

The table lists this clonotype with many counts. The chain carries TRBV19 and TRBJ1-4; 8 bases match TRBD1. J gave up 7 bases and V 10 bases, and 20 bases lay outside the gene matches. This CDR3 has 17 amino acids. CDR1 is LNHDA, CDR2 SQIVND, per germline (reference sequence). The CDR3 bases are TGTGCCACCCCGGACAGGGCACTGTTTTGGGACTGTGAAAAACTGTTTTTT. Encoded protein: CATPDRALFWDCEKLFF.

This clonotype was seen many times. The gene calls are TRBV7-2 and TRBJ1-4; no firm D call. V lost 3 bases and J lost 14, with 13 bases in between. CDR3 length: 12 residues. Looked up from germline, CDR1 is SGHTA and CDR2 is FQGNSA. The CDR3 nucleotides read TGTGCCAGCAGCTTCTCCGGTGTTGACCTGTTTTTT. Its translation is CASSFSGVDLFF.

This chain connects TRBV13 to TRBJ2-3; D may be TRBD2 (5 bases). The CDR3 contains 15 residues. Trimming pared 2 bases from V and 7 bases from J, leaving 16 bases between. Germline V gene data show CDR1 as PRHDT and CDR2 as FYEKMQ (reference sequence). The CDR3 loop is CASSLSSGIGNTQYF. The DNA of the CDR3 is TGTGCCAGCAGCTTATCCTCGGGAATCGGAAATACGCAGTATTTT.

The chain carries TRBV5-1 and TRBJ1-2; D possibly corresponds to TRBD1 (5 bases). The CDR3 is 15 amino acids. Deletions cut 6 bases from V and 2 bases from J, with 17 bases between. Germline CDR1 is SGHRS and CDR2 is YFSETQ. This CDR3 is CASTFLPGTNYGYTF. In nucleotides, the CDR3 is TGCGCCAGCACCTTCCTCCCGGGGACCAACTATGGCTACACCTTC.

This clonotype appeared many times. The chain uses TRBV29-1 and TRBJ1-2; perhaps TRBD1 as D (6 bases). The CDR3 has 15 residues. V dropped 0 bases and J dropped 8 bases, with 19 bases sitting between them. CDR1 is SQVTM and CDR2 is ANQGSEA in the germline V gene. The DNA for the CDR3 is TGCAGCGTTGAAGATTCAGCAGGGGTGCTCTGGGGCTACACCTTC. Translation gives CSVEDSAGVLWGYTF.

The chain has TRBV6-9 and TRBJ2-5; 7 bases line up with TRBD2. Germline-derived CDR1 and CDR2 are MNHGY and SVAAGI. Trimming took 4 bases from V and 8 from J; bases not matched to a gene: 10. The CDR3 is made up of 14 amino acids. CDR3 sequence: CASSSLALQGTQYF. CDR3 DNA sequence: TGTGCCAGCAGTTCACTAGCGTTGCAGGGAACCCAGTACTTC.

V is TRBV28 and J is TRBJ2-5; D is tentatively TRBD1 or TRBD2 (5 bases each). The CDR3 has 13 amino acids. Trimming stripped 7 bases from V and 5 bases from J, with 14 bases between. The germline gives CDR1 MDHEN, CDR2 SYDVKM. The CDR3 coding sequence is TGTGCCAGCACCGAGGGGCTCCAGGAGACCCAGTACTTC. Translating it yields CASTEGLQETQYF.

Many counts were recorded for this clonotype. The chain employs TRBV12-5 and TRBJ1-2, with 8 positions matching TRBD1. Trimming at V came to 6 bases and at J to 2 bases, leaving 20 bases not matched to a gene. This CDR3 region has 19 residues. The germline gives CDR1 LGHNT, CDR2 FRNRAP. The CDR3 is CASGPPFMGQEPSNYGYTF. The CDR3 nucleotides read TGTGCTAGTGGCCCCCCTTTTATGGGACAGGAACCCTCGAACTATGGCTACACCTTC.

This clonotype was seen a handful of times. The CDR3 DNA reads TGTGCCAGCAGCCCACAGCGGGGTGGCTACACCTTC. As protein: CASSPQRGGYTF. This chain joins TRBV7-9 and TRBJ1-2; no reliable D call. Looked up from germline, CDR1 is SEHNR and CDR2 is FQNEAQ (reference sequence). V shed 5 bases and J shed 7 bases, with 11 bases lying between them. There are 12 residues in the CDR3.

This clonotype was observed at least ten times. The V gene is TRBV3-1, the J gene TRBJ2-1, with 9 bases matching TRBD2. This CDR3 comprises 15 residues. V lost 0 bases to trimming and J lost 15 bases; unmatched junction nucleotides: 12. Per the germline V gene, CDR1 is LGHDT and CDR2 is YNNKEL (reference sequence). Here the CDR3 reads CASSQDILAGNNRFF. The CDR3, as DNA: TGTGCCAGCAGCCAAGATATACTAGCGGGTAACAATCGGTTCTTC.

This clonotype was seen more than once but under ten times. The chain couples TRBV20-1 to TRBJ2-7, with D perhaps assigned TRBD1 or TRBD2 (6 bases each). V lost 8 bases to trimming and J lost 4 bases, with 18 bases between them. Germline CDR1 DFQATT, CDR2 SNEGSKA (reference sequence). The CDR3 has 13 amino acids. DNA of the CDR3: TGCAGTAGGCGCGCAGGGGCGGGGTACGAGCAGTACTTC. It yields the protein CSRRAGAGYEQYF.

This clonotype was observed a handful of times. CDR3 DNA sequence: TGTGCCACCAGCGAGTCCGGGGACTATGGCTACACCTTC. This gives the protein CATSESGDYGYTF. V usage is TRBV24-1 and J usage is TRBJ1-2; D remains unclear. V dropped 7 bases and J dropped 3 bases, with 11 bases sitting between them. This CDR3 comprises 13 residues. Germline CDR1 reads KGHDR; CDR2 reads SFDVKD.

The sample holds many counts of this clonotype. The V and J genes are TRBV7-3 and TRBJ2-3; maybe TRBD2 (5 bases). From germline, CDR1 is SGHTA and CDR2 FQGTGA. Trimming cost V 0 bases and J 4 bases, with 26 bases left between them. The CDR3 length is 20 residues. The DNA for the CDR3 is TGTGCCAGCAGCTTAACAGGAGGTAGTTTGGGAGAGGGAGCTCCAGATACGCAGTATTTT. It codes for CASSLTGGSLGEGAPDTQYF. The full variable domain, its missing parts supplied by reference TRBV7-3 and TRBJ2-3, is GAGVSQTPSNKVTEKGKYVELRCDPISGHTALYWYRQSLGQGPEFLIYFQGTGAADDSGLPNDRFFAVRPEGSVSTLKIQRTERGDSAVYLCASSLTGGSLGEGAPDTQYFGPGTRLTVL.

This chain uses TRBV16 with TRBJ1-5; D not resolved. The V and J ends lost 7 bases and 3 bases respectively, with 22 bases between them. The V gene's germline CDR1 is KGHSY and CDR2 FQNENV. The CDR3 covers 17 residues. The CDR3 reads CASTTQARGNLNQPQHF. The CDR3 DNA sequence: TGTGCCAGCACCACCCAAGCCCGGGGAAATCTCAATCAGCCCCAGCATTTT.

The chain has TRBV4-1 and TRBJ1-2; D is ambiguous. The CDR3 spans 13 residues. V shed 0 bases and J shed 5 bases, with 7 bases lying between them. CDR1 and CDR2 (germline): MGHRA, YSYEKL. CDR3 in amino acids: CASSQEGYYGYTF. CDR3 bases: TGCGCCAGCAGCCAAGAGGGGTATTATGGCTACACCTTC.

This clonotype has ten or more counts. V gene TRBV2 combines with J gene TRBJ1-6, with 7 bases aligning to TRBD1. The CDR3 length is 14 residues. V shed 6 bases and J 6 bases; nucleotides not matched to a gene: 5. Germline CDR1 is SNHLY and CDR2 is FYNNEI. CDR3 DNA: TGTGCCAGCAGCCCGACAGGGTTTAATTCACCCCTCCACTTT. As protein: CASSPTGFNSPLHF.

The V call is TRBV4-2, the J call TRBJ1-1; no firm D call. V was shortened by 0 bases and J by 0 bases, with 11 bases between the two germline ends. The length of the CDR3 is 16 residues. In germline, CDR1 is LGHNA, CDR2 YNFKEQ. The CDR3 reads CASSQDLSDMNTEAFF. The CDR3 DNA reads TGTGCCAGCAGCCAAGATCTGTCGGATATGAACACTGAAGCTTTCTTT.

V is TRBV4-1 and J is TRBJ2-7; maybe TRBD2 (6 bases). This CDR3 has 15 amino acids. Germline CDR1 reads MGHRA; CDR2 reads YSYEKL. V gave up 4 bases and J gave up 5 bases, with 18 bases separating them. The CDR3 loop is CASSLSTRSPNEQYF. CDR3 DNA sequence: TGCGCCAGCAGCCTATCGACTAGATCTCCGAACGAGCAGTACTTC.

This clonotype was detected only a few times. A much more abundant neighbour one base away suggests this may be a read error. The V call is TRBV6-1, the J call TRBJ2-7; either TRBD1 or TRBD2 may fit D (5 bases each). Germline CDR1 is MNHNS and CDR2 is SASEGT. CDR3 length: 15 residues. Trimming took 7 bases from V and 0 from J, leaving 16 bases between them. The CDR3 sequence is CASNLGGYLSYEQYF. CDR3 DNA sequence: TGTGCCAGCAACCTTGGGGGATACCTCTCCTACGAGCAGTACTTC.

This clonotype was observed at least ten times. J is TRBJ2-3 and V is TRBV28; no definite D call. Germline assignment: CDR1 MDHEN and CDR2 SYDVKM. The CDR3 has 13 residues. V was shortened by 7 bases and J by 2 bases, with 10 bases between the two germline ends. As DNA, the CDR3 is TGTGCCAGCACTCCTCTACACACAGATACGCAGTATTTT. Its translation: CASTPLHTDTQYF.

This clonotype was detected ten times or more. The chain joins TRBV29-1 to TRBJ2-1, with 7 bases matching TRBD2. CDR1 SQVTM and CDR2 ANQGSEA come from the germline V gene. The junction had 8 bases not matched to a gene; V was cut back by 4 bases and J by 5 bases. CDR3 length: 14 amino acids. The CDR3 nucleotides are TGCAGCGTTGCCCGCGGGAGTCCCGACAATGAGCAGTTCTTC. This encodes CSVARGSPDNEQFF.

The chain is built from TRBV5-5 and TRBJ2-7; possibly TRBD1 or TRBD2 for D (5 bases each). Per the germline V gene, CDR1 is SGHKS and CDR2 is YYEKEE (reference sequence). The CDR3 covers 14 residues. Trimming cost V 1 base and J 6 bases, with 14 bases left between them. The CDR3: CASSLWGPEGEQYV. As DNA, the CDR3 is TGTGCCAGCAGCTTGTGGGGCCCCGAGGGCGAGCAGTACGTC.

In its sample, this clonotype was seen many times. The chain has TRBV12-3 or TRBV12-4 and TRBJ2-7; TRBD2 matches 9 bases. The CDR3 is 14 amino acids. The trim removed 7 bases at V and 5 bases at J, leaving 9 bases unmatched. The CDR3: CASNLSGSEDEQYF. The CDR3 DNA follows: TGTGCCAGCAATCTTAGCGGGAGCGAGGACGAGCAGTACTTC.

This clonotype showed up just a few times. The chain links TRBV7-2 to TRBJ1-4; D is possibly TRBD1 (5 bases). Trimming left V 2 bases short and J 3 bases short, with 10 bases between. The V gene's germline CDR1 is SGHTA and CDR2 FQGNSA. The CDR3 is made up of 15 amino acids. The CDR3 here is CASSLLQGSNEKLFF. For the CDR3, the DNA is TGTGCCAGCAGCTTACTTCAGGGATCTAATGAAAAACTGTTTTTT.

This clonotype was counted many times. The CDR3 DNA reads as TGTGCCAGCAGCTCCTGGGGGACTAGCGGATACAATGAGCAGTTCTTC. It encodes CASSSWGTSGYNEQFF. The chain combines TRBV7-9 with TRBJ2-1, with 11 bases aligning to TRBD2. From germline, CDR1 is SEHNR and CDR2 FQNEAQ (reference sequence). The CDR3 consists of 16 residues. V lost 4 bases and J lost 4; bases outside the gene matches: 6.